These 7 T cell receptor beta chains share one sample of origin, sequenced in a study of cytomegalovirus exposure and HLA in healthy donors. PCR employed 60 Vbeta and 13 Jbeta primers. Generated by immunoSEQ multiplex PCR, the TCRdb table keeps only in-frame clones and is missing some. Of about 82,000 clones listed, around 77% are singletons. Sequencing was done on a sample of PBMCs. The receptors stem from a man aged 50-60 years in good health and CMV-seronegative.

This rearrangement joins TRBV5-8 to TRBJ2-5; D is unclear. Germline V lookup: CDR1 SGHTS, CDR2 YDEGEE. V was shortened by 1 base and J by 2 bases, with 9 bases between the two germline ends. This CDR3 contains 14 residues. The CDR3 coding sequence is TGTGCCAGCAGCTTGTATAGACTTCAAGAGACCCAGTACTTC. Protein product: CASSLYRLQETQYF.

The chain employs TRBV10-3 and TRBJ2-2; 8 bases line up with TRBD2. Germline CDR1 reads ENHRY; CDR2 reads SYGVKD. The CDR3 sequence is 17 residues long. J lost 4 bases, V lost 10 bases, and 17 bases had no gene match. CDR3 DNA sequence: TGTGCCACCCTGCTTGGACTAGCCCTTACGGGCACCGGGGAGCTGTTTTTT. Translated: CATLLGLALTGTGELFF.

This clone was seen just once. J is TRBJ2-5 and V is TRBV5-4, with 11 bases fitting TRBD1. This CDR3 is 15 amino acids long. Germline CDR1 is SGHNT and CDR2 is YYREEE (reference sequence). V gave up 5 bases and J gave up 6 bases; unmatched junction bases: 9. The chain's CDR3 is CASSQDRGRVKTQYF. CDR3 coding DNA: TGTGCCAGCAGTCAGGACAGGGGGCGTGTGAAGACCCAGTACTTC.

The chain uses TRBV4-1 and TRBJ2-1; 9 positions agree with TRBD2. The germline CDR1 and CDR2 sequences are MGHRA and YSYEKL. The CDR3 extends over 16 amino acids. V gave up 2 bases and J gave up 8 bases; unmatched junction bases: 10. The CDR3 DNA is TGCGCCAGCAGCCAACTAAGCGGGGGGATCGGCGATGAGCAGTTCTTC. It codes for CASSQLSGGIGDEQFF.

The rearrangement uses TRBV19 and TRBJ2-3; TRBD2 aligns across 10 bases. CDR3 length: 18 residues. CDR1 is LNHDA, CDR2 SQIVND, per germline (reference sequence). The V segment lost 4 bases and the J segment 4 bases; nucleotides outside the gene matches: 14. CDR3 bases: TGTGCCAGTAGTAGGGGGAGTGGAAGCGGGGGGGCCCCAGATACGCAGTATTTT. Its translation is CASSRGSGSGGAPDTQYF.

In nucleotides, the CDR3 is TGTGCCATCAGTGAGTCGGGAGCCCCACGGGGCATTCAGTACTTC. Protein: CAISESGAPRGIQYF. V usage is TRBV10-3 and J usage is TRBJ2-4; a possible D gene is TRBD2 (5 bases). Germline values: CDR1 ENHRY, CDR2 SYGVKD. The V and J ends lost 0 bases and 9 bases respectively, with 15 bases between them. The CDR3 is made up of 15 amino acids.

CDR3 protein: CASSQGRADYGYTF. The CDR3 nucleotides read TGTGCCAGCAGCCAGGGCAGGGCGGACTATGGCTACACCTTC. The genes are TRBV7-2 and TRBJ1-2; tentatively, D is TRBD1 (5 bases). Trimming took off 5 bases at V and 3 bases at J, with 13 bases between the two ends. The CDR3 loop spans 14 amino acids. Germline CDR1 SGHTA, CDR2 FQGNSA.